This TCR beta chain came from a study of identical twins. General study results and limits: Out-of-frame beta chain sequences displayed weaker excess sharing between twins.

Germline loops: CDR1 SGHNT, CDR2 YYREEE (reference sequence). CDR3 length equals 14 residues. Trimming took 4 bases from V and 11 from J; bases not matched to a gene: 8. About this clonotype: Its antigen remains unidentified.

One entry per CDR3 protein, called by TCRdb with MiXCR from the 5' RACE reads. The sample holds about 240,000 distinct CDR3 sequences; approximately 10% are singletons and the top ten take over 8%. This chain links TRBV5-4 with TRBJ2-2, with 10 bases aligning to TRBD1. The source material was memory T cells sorted from blood. This clonotype originated in a middle-aged man in good health. This CDR3 reads CASSIDRGHPELFF. The CDR3 coding sequence is TGTGCCAGCAGCATTGACAGGGGGCATCCCGAGCTGTTTTTT.